These T cell receptor beta chains were read from a single sample in a study of Tregs in tolerant kidney transplant recipients. Method: immunoSEQ multiplex PCR; TCRdb's copy keeps in-frame clones and lacks some. The table lists roughly 99,000 clones, roughly 93% of them singletons, with 0.46% in the top ten. The source was CD4+ T cells from blood, collected before the transplant. Receptor source: a human donor who received a combined kidney and bone marrow transplant. CDR3s include the opening cysteine and the closing phenylalanine or tryptophan. A D gene is named only where the DNA matches it firmly. The size of a clone is reported for some rows only, either as once, few or many, or as a class for expanded clones.

clone_size	v_call	j_call	d_call	cdr3_nt	cdr3_aa
.	TRBV30	TRBJ1-5	TRBD1	TGTGCCGTACAGGGGAGGTATCGCAATCAGCCCCAGCATTTT	CAVQGRYRNQPQHF
.	TRBV5-4	TRBJ2-2	.	TGTGCCAGCAGCTTGGCCGGAGGGAACACCGGGGAGCTGTTTTTT	CASSLAGGNTGELFF
once	TRBV9	TRBJ2-7	TRBD2	TGTGCCAGCAGCGTGGGGCGGGGGGGCGTCGTGTACTTC	CASSVGRGGVVYF
.	TRBV7-3	TRBJ1-2	TRBD1	TGTGCCAGCAGCTCACAACAGGGGACTGGCTACACCTTC	CASSSQQGTGYTF
once	TRBV28	TRBJ2-7	.	TGTGCCAGCAGTTTAGGGTCCAGGGACGAGCAGTACTTC	CASSLGSRDEQYF
.	TRBV19	TRBJ2-1	TRBD1	TGTGCCAGTAGTAAGCCCGGGACAGGTAACAATGAGCAGTTCTTC	CASSKPGTGNNEQFF
.	TRBV21-1	TRBJ2-7	.	TGTGCCAGCAGCTCCGCTAGCGGGAGTTACGAGCAGTACTTC	CASSSASGSYEQYF
once	TRBV19	TRBJ1-2	TRBD1	TGTGCCAGTAGTATAGCACAGGGGGCTGATGGCTACACCTTC	CASSIAQGADGYTF
.	TRBV11-2	TRBJ2-1	.	TGTGCCAGCAGCCCCCGTGGGGGGATACCTTACAATGAGCAGTTCTTC	CASSPRGGIPYNEQFF
once	TRBV30	TRBJ1-5	TRBD1	TGTGCCTGGAGTTCTAGACAGGGCGGGCAGCCCCAGCATTTT	CAWSSRQGGQPQHF
few	TRBV13	TRBJ1-2	.	TGTGCCAGCAGCTTCCGGGAATCCTATGGCTACACCTTC	CASSFRESYGYTF
.	TRBV4-1	TRBJ2-2	TRBD2	TGCGCCAGCAGCCTAGGAGCGGGAGACACCGGGGAGCTGTTTTTT	CASSLGAGDTGELFF
.	TRBV7-2	TRBJ2-1	TRBD2	TGTGCCAGCAGCTATTCTAGCGGGGCCTACAATGAGCAGTTCTTC	CASSYSSGAYNEQFF
.	TRBV7-7	TRBJ2-2	TRBD1	TGTGCCAGCAGCTTAGCGACAGGGGGCCGAACCGGGGAGCTGTTTTTT	CASSLATGGRTGELFF
.	TRBV28	TRBJ1-5	TRBD1	TGTGCCAGCATCAAACAGGGGGGGAATCAGCCCCAGCATTTT	CASIKQGGNQPQHF
.	TRBV19	TRBJ1-1	TRBD1	TGTGCCAGTAGTCTACAGGGGGCACCGGCAAACACTGAAGCTTTCTTT	CASSLQGAPANTEAFF
.	TRBV27	TRBJ1-2	.	TGTGCCAGCAGTTTCTCCGGGGTGGGCAGCTATGGCTACACCTTC	CASSFSGVGSYGYTF
.	TRBV7-2	TRBJ2-2	.	TGTGCCAGCAGCTTATCCCCCGCGGGGAACATCGGGGAGCTGTTTTTT	CASSLSPAGNIGELFF
.	TRBV5-1	TRBJ2-3	TRBD2	TGCGCCAGCAGCTTGTCTTCAAGCGGGAGTATAGATACGCAGTATTTT	CASSLSSSGSIDTQYF
.	TRBV5-4	TRBJ1-2	TRBD1	TGTGCCAGCAGCTGGACAGGGGGCAACTATGGCTACACCTTC	CASSWTGGNYGYTF
.	TRBV18	TRBJ1-5	TRBD1	TGTGCCAGCTCACCAAAACGGACAGGACTAAATCAGCCCCAGCATTTT	CASSPKRTGLNQPQHF
.	TRBV7-9	TRBJ1-4	TRBD1	TGTGCCAGCAGCCTAGGACAGGGGGAACGTCTGTTTTTT	CASSLGQGERLFF
once	TRBV5-6	TRBJ1-2	TRBD1	TGTGCCAGCAGCTTTTCAGGGGGCATGAACTATGGCTACACCTTC	CASSFSGGMNYGYTF
few	TRBV2	TRBJ1-2	.	TGTGCCAGCAGTGAGCGCGGCTACACCTTC	CASSERGYTF
once	TRBV29-1	TRBJ1-5	.	TGCAGCGTTAAGCCAGACAGGAACAATCAGCCCCAGCATTTT	CSVKPDRNNQPQHF
.	TRBV30	TRBJ2-7	.	TGTGCCTGGAGCCTACAGGGACCCTCGTACTTC	CAWSLQGPSYF
.	TRBV7-2	TRBJ2-5	TRBD1	TGTGCCAGCAGCTTGGGGGGACAGGGGTGGGAGACCCAGTACTTC	CASSLGGQGWETQYF